This entry lists 13 T cell receptor beta chains sequenced from one sample in a study of shared clonotypes between healthy human individuals. Naive CD8 cells were CD45RO-negative, positively selected for CCR7, excluding terminally differentiated effector memory CD45RA+ cells. Produced via immunoSEQ multiplex PCR; TCRdb's table is partial and in-frame only. The sample holds millions of clones, about 95% seen once. The sample taken for sequencing was naive CD8+ T cells sorted from blood. The receptors here all came from a man aged 18 to 29 in good health.

The rearrangement joins TRBV29-1 to TRBJ2-5, with D tentatively TRBD1 (6 bases). V lost 6 bases to trimming and J lost 1 base, with 18 bases between them. CDR3 length: 15 amino acids. The V gene's germline CDR1 is SQVTM and CDR2 ANQGSEA. CDR3 in amino acids: CSVTPAVGGQETQYF. CDR3 nucleotide sequence: TGCAGCGTGACGCCCGCAGTAGGGGGCCAAGAGACCCAGTACTTC.

The V and J genes are TRBV11-2 and TRBJ2-2, with 7 bases aligning to TRBD1. V lost 5 bases and J lost 7; bases outside the gene matches: 7. CDR1 is SGHAT and CDR2 is FQNNGV in the germline V gene. This CDR3 comprises 14 residues. CDR3 sequence reads: CASSPGGGDGELFF. The CDR3 nucleotides read TGTGCCAGCAGCCCAGGGGGTGGTGACGGGGAGCTGTTTTTT.

The rearrangement joins TRBV30 to TRBJ1-2; D call uncertain. In germline, CDR1 is GTSNPN, CDR2 SVGIG (reference sequence). Trimming took 3 bases from V and 0 from J, leaving 8 bases between them. The CDR3 sequence is 13 residues long. The CDR3 here is CAWSPVANYGYTF. CDR3 in DNA: TGTGCCTGGAGCCCGGTAGCTAACTATGGCTACACCTTC.

The chain couples TRBV6-1 to TRBJ2-1; D may be TRBD2 (6 bases). The CDR3 has 15 amino acids. CDR1 is MNHNS, CDR2 SASEGT, per germline. Trimming left V 2 bases short and J 4 bases short, with 12 bases between. CDR3 nucleotides: TGTGCCAGCAGTGAACCGCGGGAAGGGTACAATGAGCAGTTCTTC. Its protein is CASSEPREGYNEQFF.

The table lists this clone with a count of one. The rearrangement uses TRBV11-2 and TRBJ2-5; 12 bases map to TRBD2. CDR3 length: 14 amino acids. The ends lost 8 bases at V and 4 bases at J; junction bases unmatched: 5. Looked up from germline, CDR1 is SGHAT and CDR2 is FQNNGV. The CDR3 region is CASCLAGGLETQYF. As DNA, the CDR3 is TGTGCCAGCTGTCTAGCGGGGGGGCTAGAGACCCAGTACTTC.

The chain carries TRBV1 and TRBJ2-3. TRBV1 is labeled a pseudogene. The CDR3 is 15 residues long. This CDR3 reads CTSSQDIWEADTQYF. The CDR3 DNA reads TGCACCAGCAGCCAAGATATATGGGAAGCGGATACGCAGTATTTT.

This rearrangement joins TRBV11-2 to TRBJ1-1; D not certain. V lost 5 bases, J lost 10 bases, and 14 bases lay in between. The germline gives CDR1 SGHAT, CDR2 FQNNGV. CDR3 length: 12 residues. CDR3 sequence: CASSPGSLGAFF. The DNA for the CDR3 is TGTGCCAGCAGCCCCGGGTCTTTAGGAGCTTTCTTT.

This rearrangement joins TRBV13 to TRBJ2-1; a weak D match, TRBD2 (6 bases). This CDR3 is 16 amino acids long. Trimming removed 5 bases from V and 0 bases from J, with 14 bases in between. CDR1 is PRHDT, CDR2 FYEKMQ, per germline (reference sequence). The CDR3 reads CASSPRVAVSYNEQFF. CDR3 DNA: TGTGCCAGCAGCCCACGGGTAGCGGTCTCCTACAATGAGCAGTTCTTC.

The chain is built from TRBV14 and TRBJ2-3, with a weak D call TRBD1 (5 bases). CDR3 size: 13 residues. V lost 1 base, J lost 6 bases, and 8 bases lay in between. CDR1 is SGHDN, CDR2 FVKESK, per germline. The CDR3, as DNA: TGTGCCAGCAGCCAAGTAGGGGCCGATACGCAGTATTTT. Protein sequence: CASSQVGADTQYF.

DNA for the CDR3: TGCAGCTTTTGGGAGCGGGGGGGCCCCCACAATGAGCAGTTCTTC. This encodes CSFWERGGPHNEQFF. This rearrangement joins TRBV29-1 to TRBJ2-1, with 10 nucleotides matching TRBD2. V was pared by 8 bases and J by 5 bases, with 12 bases of the junction left unmatched. Looked up from germline, CDR1 is SQVTM and CDR2 is ANQGSEA. The CDR3 has 15 residues.

This clone was observed once. The CDR3 DNA sequence: TGTGCCAGCAGCTTAGATTGGGGCAGTTTTTACAATGAGCAGTTCTTC. This gives the protein CASSLDWGSFYNEQFF. The chain couples TRBV7-2 to TRBJ2-1; D may be TRBD1 (5 bases). In germline, CDR1 is SGHTA, CDR2 FQGNSA. The ends were cut back, 1 base at V and 4 bases at J, with 14 bases in the middle. The CDR3 loop spans 16 amino acids.

Worth noting for this clone: Other nucleotide sequences from this sample produce the same CDR3. This CDR3 is CASSLTSGGATDTQYF. CDR3 DNA: TGTGCCAGCAGCCTCACTAGCGGGGGGGCAACAGATACGCAGTATTTT. V usage is TRBV7-9 and J usage is TRBJ2-3, with 13 bases that match TRBD2. This CDR3 is 16 amino acids long. V was pared by 5 bases and J by 3 bases, with 5 bases of the junction left unmatched. The germline V gene has CDR1 SEHNR and CDR2 FQNEAQ (reference sequence).

This chain joins TRBV6-5 and TRBJ1-4, with D unresolved. V was cut by 5 bases and J by 1 base, with 11 bases left in between. This CDR3 comprises 15 residues. CDR1 and CDR2 (germline): MNHEY, SVGAGI. This CDR3 reads CASSPLGGTNEKLFF. The CDR3 DNA reads TGTGCCAGCAGTCCTTTAGGAGGAACTAATGAAAAACTGTTTTTT.